Listed here is a single TCR beta chain. In its sample, this clonotype was seen many times. The antigen it recognizes is unknown. No quality values exist for individual bases; no much larger clone is one base distant. Reading the germline V gene gives CDR1 MDHEN and CDR2 SYDVKM. From its cysteine to its phenylalanine, the CDR3 spans 11 amino acids. Of all the DNA, just the CDR3 is kept, 33 bases in frame from base 1. The V end loses 1 base and the J end loses 7 bases, and a stretch of 5 bases separates them. Libraries were made using 5' RACE. The run used an Illumina HiSeq 2000. A universal primer binding site was added through template switching, and the final cDNA carried a unique molecular identifier so that TCR cDNA molecules could be counted accurately. Specific primers in the conserved constant-segment region were used to synthesize first-strand cDNA for the TCR alpha and beta chains. Each cDNA library was double barcoded, with a SMART-Mk sample barcode plus Illumina barcodes, to control for contamination. TruSeq adapter sequences along with Illumina sample barcodes were introduced in two successive PCR steps. The Illumina HiSeq platform was used with custom primers to sequence TCR alpha and beta cDNA libraries. The authors' analysis ran thus. MiGEC processed the raw reads to extract unique molecular identifiers, while MiXCR was used to determine the CDR3 positions. For each individual, recombination models were inferred using an EM algorithm with the repgenHMM and IGoR tools. The analysis of shared clonotypes was done with the tcR package in R, with sharing normalized by the product of cloneset sizes. To study raw recombination free of thymic and clonal selection effects, out-of-frame nonproductive sequences were analyzed. TCRdb reran the public reads through fastp at Q25 and MiXCR, keeping productive beta chains. Rows merge per CDR3 protein into single entries with the most common DNA and genes. These V and J calls rely on TCRdb rather than the paper's analysis. The sample records approximately 700,000 distinct CDR3 sequences, approximately 6% of which are singletons. Around 2% of the sample is in the top ten clones.

This sample stems from a study of identical twins listed by TCRdb under 2016. Context from the whole study: To test whether fetal clonotypes persist, the study used deep sequencing on TCR alpha and beta repertoires from monozygotic twins, unrelated adults of various ages, and cord blood. To rule out contamination, replicate twin experiments were performed at different times with different library preparation protocols. Overall results and qualifications from the work: Compared with coincidental sharing between unrelated individuals, out-of-frame TCR alpha sequences shared between twins showed an excess of sequences with low generation probability. Invariant T cells such as MAIT and iNKT could partly confound zero-insertion analyses, though diverse VJ usage argued against this for most clonotypes. Excess twin sharing in beta out-of-frame sequences was weaker because fewer shared sequences lowered the signal-to-noise ratio. Abundant cord blood beta clonotypes had fewer insertions, young adult naive repertoires showed a similar but weaker trend, and memory repertoires showed no such trend. Out-of-frame TCR alpha sharing in monozygotic twins was systematically underestimated by recombination models, whereas sharing between unrelated individuals was in agreement with the recombination models. Because the same donors could not be followed over many years, the conclusions relied on cross-sectional statistical analysis.

Only healthy Caucasian donors were included. The study also sequenced three unrelated non-twin adults: a male aged 18 to 29, a male aged 50 to 60 and a female aged 50 to 60. Using Miltenyi CD45RO+ enrichment and human naive T-cell isolation kits, memory (CD45RO+) and naive T cells were isolated from PBMC. The chain is encoded by TRBV28 joined to TRBJ2-7, with the D gene not clear enough to name. The sample comprised naive T cells sorted from blood. The meaning of the sample's cell subset or site label: cells isolated with a human naive T-cell isolation kit. The source is a man younger than 35 in good health. The bases read TGTGCCAGCAGTTTATTGGGGGAGCAGTACTTC. Its translation is CASSLLGEQYF.